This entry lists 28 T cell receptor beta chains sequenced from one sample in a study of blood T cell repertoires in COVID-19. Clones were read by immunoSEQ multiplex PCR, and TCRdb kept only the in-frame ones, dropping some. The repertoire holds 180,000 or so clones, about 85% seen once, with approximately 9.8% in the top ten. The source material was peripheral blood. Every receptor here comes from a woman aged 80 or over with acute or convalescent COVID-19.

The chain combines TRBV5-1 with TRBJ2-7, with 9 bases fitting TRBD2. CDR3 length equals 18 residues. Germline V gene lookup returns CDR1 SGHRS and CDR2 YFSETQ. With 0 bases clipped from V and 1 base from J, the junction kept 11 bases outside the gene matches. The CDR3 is CASSLAGSSGALSYEQYF. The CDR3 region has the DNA TGCGCCAGCAGCTTGGCCGGGTCTAGCGGGGCCCTATCCTACGAGCAGTACTTC.

The chain's CDR3 is CASSALGGPLHF. The CDR3 DNA follows: TGTGCCAGCAGCGCCTTAGGGGGACCCCTCCACTTT. The chain joins TRBV5-6 to TRBJ1-6, with TRBD1 as a possible D gene (6 bases). This CDR3 comprises 12 residues. Per germline, CDR1 SGHDT and CDR2 YYEEEE. V dropped 4 bases and J dropped 12 bases, with 11 bases sitting between them.

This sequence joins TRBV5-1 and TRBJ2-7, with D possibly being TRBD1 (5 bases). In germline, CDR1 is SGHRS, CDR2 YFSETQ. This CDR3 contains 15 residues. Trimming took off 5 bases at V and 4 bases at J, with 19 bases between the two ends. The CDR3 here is CASRHSGHGYYEQYF. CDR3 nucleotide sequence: TGCGCCAGCAGGCATTCAGGACATGGGTATTACGAGCAGTACTTC.

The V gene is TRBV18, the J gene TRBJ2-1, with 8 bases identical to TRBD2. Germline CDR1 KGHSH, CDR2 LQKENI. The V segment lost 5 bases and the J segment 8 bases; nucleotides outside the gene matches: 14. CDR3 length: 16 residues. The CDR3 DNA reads TGTGCCAGCTCAGAGGGACTAGTTCAGGGAGGCGATGAGCAGTTCTTC. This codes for CASSEGLVQGGDEQFF.

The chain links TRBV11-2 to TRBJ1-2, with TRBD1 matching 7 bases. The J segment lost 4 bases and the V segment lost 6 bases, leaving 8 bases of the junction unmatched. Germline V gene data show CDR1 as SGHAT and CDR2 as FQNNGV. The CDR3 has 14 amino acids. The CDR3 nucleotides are TGTGCCAGCAGACCCGGGACAGCGAGCTATGGCTACACCTTC. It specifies CASRPGTASYGYTF.

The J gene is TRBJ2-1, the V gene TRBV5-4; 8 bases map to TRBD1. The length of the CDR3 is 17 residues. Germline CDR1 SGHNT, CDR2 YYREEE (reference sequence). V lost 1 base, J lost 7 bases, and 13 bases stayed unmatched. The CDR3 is CASSLYKVQGGRNEQFF. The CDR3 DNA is TGTGCCAGCAGCTTGTATAAGGTACAGGGGGGCCGGAATGAGCAGTTCTTC.

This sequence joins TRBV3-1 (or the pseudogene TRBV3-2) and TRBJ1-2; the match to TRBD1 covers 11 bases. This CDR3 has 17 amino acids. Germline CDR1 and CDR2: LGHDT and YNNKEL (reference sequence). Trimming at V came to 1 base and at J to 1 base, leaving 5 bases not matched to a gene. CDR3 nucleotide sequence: TGTGCCAGCAGCCAAGGGCCGGGACAGGGGGTTAACTATGGCTACACCTTC. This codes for CASSQGPGQGVNYGYTF.

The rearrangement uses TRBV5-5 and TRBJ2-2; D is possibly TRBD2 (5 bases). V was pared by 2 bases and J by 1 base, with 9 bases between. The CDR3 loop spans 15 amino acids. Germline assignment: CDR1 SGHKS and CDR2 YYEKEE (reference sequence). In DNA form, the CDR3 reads TGTGCCAGCAGCTTAGCGGCACTGAACACCGGGGAGCTGTTTTTT. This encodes CASSLAALNTGELFF.

The CDR3 bases are TGCGCCAGCAGCGGCGGCGGGACCTTAGCTAACTATGGCTACACCTTC. Translated, it gives CASSGGGTLANYGYTF. This rearrangement joins TRBV5-1 to TRBJ1-2; possibly TRBD1 for D (5 bases). The germline gives CDR1 SGHRS, CDR2 YFSETQ. V lost 4 bases and J lost 0, with 16 bases in between. This CDR3 comprises 16 residues. Supplemented by reference TRBV5-1 and TRBJ1-2, the full variable domain reads KAGVTQTPRYLIKTRGQQVTLSCSPISGHRSVSWYQQTPGQGLQFLFEYFSETQRNKGNFPGRFSGRQFSNSRSEMNVSTLELGDSALYLCASSGGGTLANYGYTFGSGTRLTVV.

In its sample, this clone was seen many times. The DNA for the CDR3 is TGCGCCAGCAGCCATCGGGAGGGGGGGGATCAGCCCCAGCATTTT. It encodes CASSHREGGDQPQHF. The chain is built from TRBV4-1 and TRBJ1-5; weak D call: TRBD1 (6 bases). CDR1 and CDR2 from the germline V gene are MGHRA and YSYEKL. The CDR3 runs to 15 residues. V dropped 3 bases and J dropped 5 bases, with 14 bases sitting between them.

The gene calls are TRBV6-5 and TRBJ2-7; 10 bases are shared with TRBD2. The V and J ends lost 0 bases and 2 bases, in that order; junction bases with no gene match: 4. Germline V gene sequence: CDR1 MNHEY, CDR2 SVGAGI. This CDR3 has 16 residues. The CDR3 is CASSYSRTSGPYEQYF. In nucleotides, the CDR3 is TGTGCCAGCAGTTACTCTAGGACTAGCGGTCCCTACGAGCAGTACTTC.

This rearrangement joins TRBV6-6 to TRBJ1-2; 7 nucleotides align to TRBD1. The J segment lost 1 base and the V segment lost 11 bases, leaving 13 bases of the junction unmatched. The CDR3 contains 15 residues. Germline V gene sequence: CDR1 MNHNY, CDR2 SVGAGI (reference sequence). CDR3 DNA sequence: TGTGCCGCACTGGACAGGCTACTACTTAACTATGGCTACACCTTC. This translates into CAALDRLLLNYGYTF.

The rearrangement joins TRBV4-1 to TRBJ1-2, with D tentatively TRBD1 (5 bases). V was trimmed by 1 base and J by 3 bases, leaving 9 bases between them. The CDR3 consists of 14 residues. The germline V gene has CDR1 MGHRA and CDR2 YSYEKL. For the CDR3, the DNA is TGCGCCAGCAGCCAAGGACAGCTATACTATGGCTACACCTTC. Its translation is CASSQGQLYYGYTF.

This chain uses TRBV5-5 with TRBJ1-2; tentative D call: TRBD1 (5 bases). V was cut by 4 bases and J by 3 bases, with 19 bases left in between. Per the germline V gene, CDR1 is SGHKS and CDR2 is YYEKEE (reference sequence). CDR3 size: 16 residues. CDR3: CASSQPILDTYYGYTF. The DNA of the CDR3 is TGTGCCAGCAGCCAGCCTATTTTGGACACTTACTATGGCTACACCTTC.

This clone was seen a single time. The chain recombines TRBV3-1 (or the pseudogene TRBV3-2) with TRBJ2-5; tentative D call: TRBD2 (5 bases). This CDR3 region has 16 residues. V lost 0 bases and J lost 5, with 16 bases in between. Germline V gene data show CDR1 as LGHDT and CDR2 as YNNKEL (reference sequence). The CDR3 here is CASSQERELGEETQYF. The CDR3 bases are TGTGCCAGCAGCCAAGAGAGGGAGCTCGGCGAGGAGACCCAGTACTTC.

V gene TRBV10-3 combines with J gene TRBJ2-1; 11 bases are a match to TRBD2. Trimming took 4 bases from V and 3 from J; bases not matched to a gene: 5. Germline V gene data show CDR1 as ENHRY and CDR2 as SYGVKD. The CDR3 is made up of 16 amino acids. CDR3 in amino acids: CAISALLAGDYNEQFF. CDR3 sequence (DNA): TGTGCCATCAGTGCTTTACTAGCGGGAGACTACAATGAGCAGTTCTTC.

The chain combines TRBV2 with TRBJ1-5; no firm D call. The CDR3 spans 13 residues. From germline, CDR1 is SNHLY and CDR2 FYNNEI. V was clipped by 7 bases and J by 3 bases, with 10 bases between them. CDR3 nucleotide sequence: TGTGCCAGCACCCGGACTTCCAATCAGCCCCAGCATTTT. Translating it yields CASTRTSNQPQHF.

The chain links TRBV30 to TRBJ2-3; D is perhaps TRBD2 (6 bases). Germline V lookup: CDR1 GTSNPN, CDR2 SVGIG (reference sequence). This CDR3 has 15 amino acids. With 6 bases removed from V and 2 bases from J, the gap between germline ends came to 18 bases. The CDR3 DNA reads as TGTGCCTGTCGCCCCTCGCGGGGATACACAGATACGCAGTATTTT. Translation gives CACRPSRGYTDTQYF.

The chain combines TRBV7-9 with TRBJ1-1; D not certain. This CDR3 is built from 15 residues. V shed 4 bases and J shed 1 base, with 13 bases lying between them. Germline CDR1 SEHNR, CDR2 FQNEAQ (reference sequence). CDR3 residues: CASSSVGGSNTEAFF. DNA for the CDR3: TGTGCCAGCAGCTCCGTTGGAGGCTCGAACACTGAAGCTTTCTTT.

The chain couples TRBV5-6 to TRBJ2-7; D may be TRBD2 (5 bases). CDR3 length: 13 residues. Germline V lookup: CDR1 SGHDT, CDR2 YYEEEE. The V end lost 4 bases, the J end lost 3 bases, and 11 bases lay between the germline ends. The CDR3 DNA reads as TGTGCCAGCAGCCTACGCGGGTACTACGAGCAGTACTTC. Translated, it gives CASSLRGYYEQYF.

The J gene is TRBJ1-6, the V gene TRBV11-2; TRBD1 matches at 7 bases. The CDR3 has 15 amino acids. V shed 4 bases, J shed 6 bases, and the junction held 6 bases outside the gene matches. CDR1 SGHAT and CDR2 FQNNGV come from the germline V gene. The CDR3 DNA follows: TGTGCCAGCAGCTACGACAGGGTCGCTAATTCACCCCTCCACTTT. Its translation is CASSYDRVANSPLHF.

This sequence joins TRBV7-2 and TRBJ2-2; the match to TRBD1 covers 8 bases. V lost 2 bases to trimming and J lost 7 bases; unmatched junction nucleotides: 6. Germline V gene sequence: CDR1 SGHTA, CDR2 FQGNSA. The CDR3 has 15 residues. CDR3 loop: CASSLLQGAGGELFF. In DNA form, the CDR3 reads TGTGCCAGCAGCTTACTGCAGGGGGCGGGCGGGGAGCTGTTTTTT. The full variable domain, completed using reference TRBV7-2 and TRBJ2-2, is GAGVSQSPSNKVTEKGKDVELRCDPISGHTALYWYRQSLGQGLEFLIYFQGNSAPDKSGLPSDRFSAERTGGSVSTLTIQRTQQEDSAVYLCASSLLQGAGGELFFGEGSRLTVL.

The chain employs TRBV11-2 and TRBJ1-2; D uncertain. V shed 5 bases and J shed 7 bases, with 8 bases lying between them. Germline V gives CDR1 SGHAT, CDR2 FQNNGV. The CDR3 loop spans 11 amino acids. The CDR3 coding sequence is TGTGCCAGCAGCCCCGAGGGTGGCTACACCTTC. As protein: CASSPEGGYTF. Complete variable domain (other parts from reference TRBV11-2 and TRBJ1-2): EAGVAQSPRYKIIEKRQSVAFWCNPISGHATLYWYQQILGQGPKLLIQFQNNGVVDDSQLPKDRFSAERLKGVDSTLKIQPAKLEDSAVYLCASSPEGGYTFGSGTRLTVV.

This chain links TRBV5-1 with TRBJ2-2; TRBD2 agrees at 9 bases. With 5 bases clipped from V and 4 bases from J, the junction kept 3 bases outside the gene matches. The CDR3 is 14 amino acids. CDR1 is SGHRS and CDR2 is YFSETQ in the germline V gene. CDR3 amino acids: CASRGLAGTGELFF. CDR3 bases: TGCGCCAGCAGGGGACTAGCCGGCACCGGGGAGCTGTTTTTT.

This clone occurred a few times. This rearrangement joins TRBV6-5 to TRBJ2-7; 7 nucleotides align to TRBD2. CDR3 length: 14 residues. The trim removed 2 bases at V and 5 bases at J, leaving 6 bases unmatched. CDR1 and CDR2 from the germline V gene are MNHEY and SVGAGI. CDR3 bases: TGTGCCAGCAGTTACGGGGGGGTTGCCCACGAGCAGTACTTC. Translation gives CASSYGGVAHEQYF.

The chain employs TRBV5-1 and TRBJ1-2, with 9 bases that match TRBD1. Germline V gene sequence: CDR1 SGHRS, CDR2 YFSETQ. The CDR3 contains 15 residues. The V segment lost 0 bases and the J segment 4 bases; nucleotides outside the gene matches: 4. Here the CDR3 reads CASSLGGQGGYGYTF. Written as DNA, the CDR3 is TGCGCCAGCAGCTTGGGGGGACAGGGTGGCTATGGCTACACCTTC.

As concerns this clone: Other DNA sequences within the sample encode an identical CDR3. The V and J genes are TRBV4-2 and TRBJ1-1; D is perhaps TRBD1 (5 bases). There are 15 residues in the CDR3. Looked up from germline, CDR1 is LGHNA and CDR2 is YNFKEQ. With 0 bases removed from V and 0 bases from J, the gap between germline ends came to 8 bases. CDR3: CASSQERGMNTEAFF. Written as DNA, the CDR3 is TGTGCCAGCAGCCAAGAGCGGGGGATGAACACTGAAGCTTTCTTT.

The CDR3 is CATSLGQGFNTGELFF. The CDR3 nucleotides read TGTGCCACCAGTTTAGGACAGGGGTTTAACACCGGGGAGCTGTTTTTT. This chain connects TRBV24-1 to TRBJ2-2; 9 nucleotides line up with TRBD1. The V segment lost 6 bases and the J segment 2 bases; nucleotides outside the gene matches: 6. CDR3 length: 16 residues. From germline, CDR1 is KGHDR and CDR2 SFDVKD.